One sample yielded the 21 T cell receptor beta chains listed below, sequenced in a study of CD4 T cell repertoires in COVID-19. Sequenced by immunoSEQ multiplex PCR; TCRdb stores in-frame clones only, minus some. The table has about 25,000 clones, nearly 95% seen once; the top ten hold around 0.66%. The memory T cells were sequenced right after ex vivo isolation, without culture. The source was circulating follicular helper CD4+ T cells (cTfh) from blood, collected before the COVID-19 pandemic. Receptors originate from a human donor who had COVID-19.

This rearrangement joins TRBV10-1 to TRBJ2-4; 10 positions agree with TRBD2. The CDR3 contains 17 residues. V lost 0 bases to trimming and J lost 4 bases; unmatched junction nucleotides: 6. The germline CDR1 and CDR2 sequences are WNHNN and SYGVQD (reference sequence). The CDR3 sequence is CASSESTSGTLKNIQYF. CDR3 coding DNA: TGCGCCAGCAGTGAGTCCACTAGCGGGACGTTAAAAAACATTCAGTACTTC.

The V call is TRBV18, the J call TRBJ2-7, with D unclear. The CDR3 loop spans 14 amino acids. CDR1 is KGHSH, CDR2 LQKENI, per germline. V lost 6 bases and J lost 0, with 12 bases in between. The CDR3 reads CASSGGSHSYEQYF. The CDR3 nucleotides read TGTGCCAGCTCCGGTGGTTCCCACTCCTACGAGCAGTACTTC.

Regarding this clone: One end of the junction does not line up with germline, which may come from a read error. The chain is built from TRBV7-2 and TRBJ2-7, with D tentatively TRBD2 (6 bases). The germline V gene has CDR1 SGHTA and CDR2 FQGNSA. The CDR3 runs 15 residues. The CDR3 region is CASSLALASTYEQYF. The CDR3 coding sequence is TGTGCCAGCAGTTTAGCGCTAGCGAGTACCTACGAGCAGTACTTC.

The J gene is TRBJ2-3, the V gene TRBV5-1, with TRBD2 matching over 9 bases. The CDR3 runs 17 residues. In germline, CDR1 is SGHRS, CDR2 YFSETQ. V shed 4 bases, J shed 1 base, and the junction held 10 bases outside the gene matches. CDR3 in DNA: TGCGCCAGCAGCCCTAGTGCTAGCGGGGCTGGCACAGATACGCAGTATTTT. Protein: CASSPSASGAGTDTQYF. Full variable domain (rest looked up from reference TRBV5-1 and TRBJ2-3): KAGVTQTPRYLIKTRGQQVTLSCSPISGHRSVSWYQQTPGQGLQFLFEYFSETQRNKGNFPGRFSGRQFSNSRSEMNVSTLELGDSALYLCASSPSASGAGTDTQYFGPGTRLTVL.

The rearrangement links TRBV28 to TRBJ2-4; 9 nucleotides line up with TRBD1. Trimming at V came to 4 bases and at J to 3 bases, leaving 4 bases not matched to a gene. The CDR3 sequence is 15 residues long. The V gene's germline CDR1 is MDHEN and CDR2 SYDVKM. The CDR3 reads CASSSGQGGKNIQYF. In DNA form, the CDR3 reads TGTGCCAGCAGTTCGGGACAGGGTGGCAAAAACATTCAGTACTTC.

This CDR3 reads CASSQTSGSSGQYF. Written as DNA, the CDR3 is TGTGCCAGCAGCCAGACTAGCGGGAGTTCGGGGCAGTACTTC. The J gene is TRBJ2-7, the V gene TRBV14; 12 bases line up with TRBD2. CDR1 and CDR2 (germline): SGHDN, FVKESK. The CDR3 is made up of 14 amino acids. V lost 3 bases to trimming and J lost 9 bases; unmatched junction nucleotides: 6.

V usage is TRBV5-1 and J usage is TRBJ1-1; D is ambiguous. CDR1 and CDR2 from the germline V gene are SGHRS and YFSETQ. This CDR3 has 15 residues. V was pared by 5 bases and J by 1 base, with 15 bases between. The chain's CDR3 is CASRSLGSGNTEAFF. CDR3 DNA sequence: TGCGCCAGCAGATCACTTGGCTCGGGGAACACTGAAGCTTTCTTT. The complete variable domain, with remaining parts taken from reference TRBV5-1 and TRBJ1-1, reads KAGVTQTPRYLIKTRGQQVTLSCSPISGHRSVSWYQQTPGQGLQFLFEYFSETQRNKGNFPGRFSGRQFSNSRSEMNVSTLELGDSALYLCASRSLGSGNTEAFFGQGTRLTVV.

The chain has TRBV28 and TRBJ1-1, with D possibly TRBD1 on 6 matching bases. The CDR3 consists of 18 residues. The V gene lost 2 bases and the J gene lost 0 bases, with 19 bases spanning the gap. Germline CDR1 reads MDHEN; CDR2 reads SYDVKM. The CDR3 DNA reads as TGTGCCAGCAGTTTACTTGGCTTAGGGGGTGGTATGAACACTGAAGCTTTCTTT. It specifies CASSLLGLGGGMNTEAFF.

The rearrangement links TRBV2 to TRBJ1-2; 10 bases align to TRBD1. This CDR3 comprises 16 residues. V was clipped by 6 bases and J by 0 bases; unmatched bases: 7. Germline V lookup: CDR1 SNHLY, CDR2 FYNNEI. This CDR3 reads CASRSPTGGSNYGYTF. The CDR3 nucleotides are TGTGCCAGCAGGTCTCCGACAGGGGGCTCTAACTATGGCTACACCTTC.

The chain uses TRBV23-1 and TRBJ1-1; a possible D gene is TRBD1 (6 bases). TRBV23-1 is an open reading frame, and its role is uncertain. V gave up 2 bases and J gave up 5 bases, with 15 bases separating them. This CDR3 region has 15 residues. CDR3 sequence: CASSQKRGRRTEAFF. CDR3 sequence (DNA): TGCGCCAGCAGTCAAAAGCGGGGGCGACGGACTGAAGCTTTCTTT.

This chain connects TRBV28 to TRBJ2-5; tentative D call: TRBD2 (6 bases). The end of the DNA is better explained by TRBJ2-7, so the J call may be wrong. This CDR3 spans 13 amino acids. From germline, CDR1 is MDHEN and CDR2 SYDVKM. The CDR3 region has the DNA TGTGCCAGCAGACCCGGGAGTCTTTACGAGCAGTACTTC. This translates into CASRPGSLYEQYF.

The chain uses TRBV27 and TRBJ1-6; 8 bases match TRBD1. J gave up 9 bases and V 2 bases, and 12 bases lay outside the gene matches. Germline V lookup: CDR1 MNHEY, CDR2 SMNVEV (reference sequence). The CDR3 contains 17 residues. The CDR3 spells CASSLERVDRGVSPLHF. The CDR3 DNA follows: TGTGCCAGCAGTTTAGAAAGAGTAGACAGGGGAGTTTCACCCCTCCACTTT.

This chain connects TRBV7-2 to TRBJ2-1; D call uncertain. Per the germline V gene, CDR1 is SGHTA and CDR2 is FQGNSA. The ends were cut back, 2 bases at V and 6 bases at J, with 5 bases in the middle. CDR3 size: 12 residues. The CDR3 nucleotides are TGTGCCAGCAGCTTAACCGGCAATGAGCAGTTCTTC. Amino acids: CASSLTGNEQFF. The complete variable domain, with remaining parts taken from reference TRBV7-2 and TRBJ2-1, reads GAGVSQSPSNKVTEKGKDVELRCDPISGHTALYWYRQSLGQGLEFLIYFQGNSAPDKSGLPSDRFSAERTGGSVSTLTIQRTQQEDSAVYLCASSLTGNEQFFGPGTRLTVL.

The rearrangement joins TRBV9 to TRBJ2-1; the D gene is possibly TRBD2 (6 bases). This CDR3 is built from 15 residues. Germline CDR1 SGDLS, CDR2 YYNGEE. Trimming pared 0 bases from V and 6 bases from J, leaving 13 bases between. CDR3 coding DNA: TGTGCCAGCAGCGTAGGCATTAGCGGCCCCAATGAGCAGTTCTTC. It encodes CASSVGISGPNEQFF.

This chain joins TRBV7-2 and TRBJ1-1; D might be TRBD1 (5 bases). From germline, CDR1 is SGHTA and CDR2 FQGNSA. The CDR3 extends over 13 amino acids. V lost 5 bases to trimming and J lost 0 bases, with 7 bases between them. Here the CDR3 DNA reads TGTGCCAGCAGCCGACAGATGAACACTGAAGCTTTCTTT. Its protein is CASSRQMNTEAFF.

The V gene is TRBV5-6, the J gene TRBJ1-1; the D is unclear. The V end was cut by 5 bases, the J end by 4 bases, with 9 bases between. Germline lookup yields CDR1 SGHDT and CDR2 YYEEEE. The CDR3 has 12 amino acids. Here the CDR3 reads CASSYTGTEAFF. CDR3 sequence (DNA): TGTGCCAGCAGTTATACGGGCACTGAAGCTTTCTTT.

V usage is TRBV29-1 and J usage is TRBJ2-1; 10 bases match TRBD1. Germline CDR1 and CDR2: SQVTM and ANQGSEA. J gave up 5 bases and V 5 bases, and 6 bases lay outside the gene matches. The CDR3 has 14 amino acids. In DNA form, the CDR3 reads TGCAGCGTTTTTCTGGGACAGGGGAACAATGAGCAGTTCTTC. Translation gives CSVFLGQGNNEQFF.

The chain has TRBV6-4 and TRBJ1-5; 7 bases agree with TRBD1. Germline values: CDR1 MRHNA, CDR2 SNTAGT. The CDR3 runs to 17 residues. The junction had 9 bases not matched to a gene; V was cut back by 0 bases and J by 4 bases. The CDR3 coding sequence is TGTGCCAGCAGTGACTCGGACAGGCAAATAGGAAATCAGCCCCAGCATTTT. Translating gives CASSDSDRQIGNQPQHF.

The J gene is TRBJ2-5, the V gene TRBV7-2; 8 bases agree with TRBD1. The better agreement between TRBJ2-7 and the DNA end casts doubt on the J call. Germline V gene data show CDR1 as SGHTA and CDR2 as FQGNSA. The CDR3 contains 12 residues. CDR3: CASSQGAYEQYF. In DNA, the CDR3 is TGTGCCAGCAGTCAGGGGGCTTACGAGCAGTACTTC.

V gene TRBV7-8 combines with J gene TRBJ1-5, with 9 bases aligning to TRBD1. The CDR3 runs to 14 residues. Germline assignment: CDR1 SGHVS and CDR2 FQNEAQ. J was trimmed by 6 bases and V by 6 bases; bases with no gene match: 6. The CDR3 sequence: CASSHGQGFQPQHF. The CDR3, as DNA: TGTGCCAGCAGTCACGGACAGGGGTTTCAGCCCCAGCATTTT.

The J gene is TRBJ2-5, the V gene TRBV5-1; the D gene is possibly TRBD1 (6 bases). V dropped 2 bases and J dropped 5 bases, with 10 bases sitting between them. The CDR3 covers 13 residues. CDR1 and CDR2 from the germline V gene are SGHRS and YFSETQ. The CDR3 region is CASSLQGGETQYF. In DNA form, the CDR3 reads TGCGCCAGCAGCTTACAGGGTGGGGAGACCCAGTACTTC.